This is a list of T cell receptor beta chains from one sample in a study of radiation and T cells in renal cell carcinoma. TCRdb's table, derived via immunoSEQ multiplex PCR, lists solely in-frame clones and lacks some. The sample records about 78,000 clones, around 89% being singletons. This sample comprised blood, obtained from a patient whose treatment included radiotherapy and nephrectomy. These receptors originate from a woman aged 70-85 years with renal cell carcinoma. Each CDR3 is given with its conserved first and last residue. The D gene is left open where the match is weak. Clone size is shown for a subset of rows, as once, few, many or a class of expanded clone.

>TRBJ1-6|-|TRBV27|-
CASSFQGSSYNSPLHF
TGTGCCAGCAGTTTTCAGGGTAGCTCCTATAATTCACCCCTCCACTTT
>TRBJ2-5|-|TRBV7-9|-
CASSLDLTRQETQYF
TGTGCCAGCAGCTTAGATTTGACGCGGCAAGAGACCCAGTACTTC
>TRBJ2-3|-|TRBV6-1|-
CASSVGQKYPTDTQYF
TGTGCCAGCAGTGTCGGACAGAAATATCCCACAGATACGCAGTATTTT
>TRBJ2-2|-|TRBV19|-
CASTHGQSHTGELFF
TGTGCCAGTACCCACGGACAGAGCCACACCGGGGAGCTGTTTTTT
>TRBJ1-1|-|TRBV6-1|-
CASSSDTGTEAFF
TGTGCCAGCAGTTCGGACACGGGTACTGAAGCTTTCTTT
>TRBJ2-3|TRBD2|TRBV5-1|-
CASQRGDTDTQYF
TGCGCCAGCCAGCGGGGGGACACAGATACGCAGTATTTT
>TRBJ2-1|TRBD2|TRBV27|-
CASSVHGTSGGVYYNEQFF
TGTGCCAGCAGTGTCCACGGGACTAGCGGGGGGGTTTATTACAATGAGCAGTTCTTC
>TRBJ2-5|TRBD2|TRBV11-2|-
CASSGSGREETQYF
TGTGCCAGCAGCGGTAGCGGGAGGGAAGAGACCCAGTACTTC
>TRBJ1-2|-|TRBV28|-
CASSLEPRQWGYTF
TGTGCCAGCAGTTTGGAACCCCGGCAATGGGGCTACACCTTC
>TRBJ1-2|-|TRBV29-1|-
CSVDRDGYTF
TGCAGCGTTGACAGGGATGGCTACACCTTC
>TRBJ1-4|-|TRBV6-1|-
CASSEVGGLNEKLFF
TGTGCCAGCAGTGAAGTGGGCGGACTTAATGAAAAACTGTTTTTT
>TRBJ2-5|-|TRBV6-1|-
CASSERGRVNQETQYF
TGTGCCAGCAGTGAAAGGGGGAGGGTTAACCAAGAGACCCAGTACTTC
>TRBJ2-5|TRBD1|TRBV7-2|-
CASSSGQAVYQETQYF
TGTGCCAGCAGCTCGGGACAGGCCGTCTACCAAGAGACCCAGTACTTC
>TRBJ1-1|TRBD1|TRBV4-2|-
CASSQVTGGDTEAFF
TGTGCCAGCAGCCAAGTGACAGGGGGTGACACTGAAGCTTTCTTT
>TRBJ1-2|-|TRBV14|-
CASSQTIYGYTF
TGTGCCAGCAGCCAGACAATCTATGGCTACACCTTC
>TRBJ1-6|-|TRBV15|-
CATSSTGGREDSPLHF
TGTGCCACCAGCTCTACCGGCGGCAGAGAGGATTCACCCCTCCACTTT
>TRBJ1-2|TRBD1|TRBV5-4|-
CASSSDRGAGYTF
TGTGCCAGCAGCTCGGACAGGGGCGCTGGCTACACCTTC
>TRBJ2-7|-|TRBV2|-
CASGRGQVDEQYF
TGTGCCAGCGGGCGGGGGCAGGTGGACGAGCAGTACTTC
>TRBJ2-3|-|TRBV2|-
CASSELEQFTDTQYF
TGTGCCAGCAGTGAACTAGAACAGTTCACAGATACGCAGTATTTT
>TRBJ2-5|-|TRBV18|-
CASSPDGGTEETQYF
TGTGCCAGCTCACCAGACGGGGGGACAGAAGAGACCCAGTACTTC
>TRBJ2-1|-|TRBV5-1|few
CASSPARGNEQFF
TGCGCCAGCAGCCCAGCCCGAGGCAATGAGCAGTTCTTC
>TRBJ2-3|-|TRBV5-6|-
CASSLGAGDTQYF
TGTGCCAGCAGCTTGGGGGCCGGGGATACGCAGTATTTT
>TRBJ2-7|TRBD1|TRBV5-8|-
CASSLEGQAYFEQYF
TGTGCCAGCAGCTTGGAAGGACAGGCATATTTCGAGCAGTACTTC
>TRBJ2-7|TRBD1|TRBV7-2|-
CASSFTGGSYEQYF
TGTGCCAGCAGCTTCACAGGGGGCTCCTACGAGCAGTACTTC
>TRBJ1-2|-|TRBV7-8|few
CASSLGDKGWWGYTF
TGTGCCAGCAGCTTAGGAGACAAGGGTTGGTGGGGCTACACCTTC
>TRBJ2-1|TRBD2|TRBV27|-
CASRTGTSINEQFF
TGTGCCAGCAGGACCGGGACTAGCATTAATGAGCAGTTCTTC
>TRBJ1-3|-|TRBV7-2|-
CASSNYGQPTGNTIYF
TGTGCCAGCAGCAACTATGGACAACCTACTGGAAACACCATATATTTT
>TRBJ1-2|TRBD1|TRBV10-2|-
CASSESTTRQGTYGYTF
TGCGCCAGCAGTGAGTCGACTACTAGACAGGGGACCTATGGCTACACCTTC
>TRBJ1-1|-|TRBV29-1|-
CSAKTGRTEAFF
TGCAGCGCCAAGACAGGTAGGACTGAAGCTTTCTTT
>TRBJ1-2|-|TRBV28|-
CASSSPRVGGYTF
TGTGCCAGCAGTTCCCCACGGGTCGGTGGCTACACCTTC
>TRBJ1-1|-|TRBV6-5|-
CAARGDTEAFF
TGTGCCGCAAGGGGGGATACTGAAGCTTTCTTT
>TRBJ1-4|-|TRBV2|-
CASSGSDYSATNEKLFF
TGTGCCAGCAGTGGCAGCGATTACTCTGCAACTAATGAAAAACTGTTTTTT
>TRBJ1-1|-|TRBV5-4|-
CASSLAGGGTEAFF
TGTGCCAGCAGCTTGGCAGGAGGGGGGACTGAAGCTTTCTTT
>TRBJ2-3|-|TRBV28|-
CASSSFVDTQYF
TGTGCCAGCAGTTCCTTCGTGGATACGCAGTATTTT
>TRBJ1-4|TRBD1|TRBV19|-
CATSGTGEGEKLFF
TGTGCCACTTCCGGGACAGGGGAAGGAGAAAAACTGTTTTTT
>TRBJ2-7|-|TRBV30|once
CAWSGQGGYEQYF
TGTGCCTGGAGTGGTCAGGGGGGGTACGAGCAGTACTTC
>TRBJ1-1|-|TRBV19|-
CASSIGGATPEAFF
TGTGCCAGTAGTATTGGGGGGGCGACACCTGAAGCTTTCTTT
>TRBJ1-1|TRBD1|TRBV5-4|few
CASSLQGAGTEAFF
TGTGCCAGCAGTTTACAGGGGGCGGGCACTGAAGCTTTCTTT
>TRBJ1-5|-|TRBV7-3|-
CASSIEVRYQPQHF
TGTGCCAGCAGCATAGAGGTCCGGTATCAGCCCCAGCATTTT
>TRBJ1-6|-|TRBV6-6|-
CASSYSGGQNSPLHF
TGTGCCAGCAGTTACTCCGGGGGGCAAAATTCACCCCTCCACTTT
>TRBJ2-6|-|TRBV7-3|-
CASSPGGANVLTF
TGTGCCAGCAGCCCTGGGGGGGCCAACGTCCTGACTTTC
>TRBJ2-1|TRBD2|TRBV2|once
CASSEWRGDLNEQFF
TGTGCCAGCAGTGAATGGCGGGGGGACTTAAATGAGCAGTTCTTC
>TRBJ1-2|-|TRBV10-3|-
CAISEVATMAGTF
TGTGCCATCAGTGAAGTAGCTACTATGGCTGGAACCTTC
>TRBJ2-5|TRBD2|TRBV7-2|-
CASSKNSGGAGETQYF
TGTGCCAGCAGCAAGAATAGCGGGGGGGCTGGAGAGACCCAGTACTTC